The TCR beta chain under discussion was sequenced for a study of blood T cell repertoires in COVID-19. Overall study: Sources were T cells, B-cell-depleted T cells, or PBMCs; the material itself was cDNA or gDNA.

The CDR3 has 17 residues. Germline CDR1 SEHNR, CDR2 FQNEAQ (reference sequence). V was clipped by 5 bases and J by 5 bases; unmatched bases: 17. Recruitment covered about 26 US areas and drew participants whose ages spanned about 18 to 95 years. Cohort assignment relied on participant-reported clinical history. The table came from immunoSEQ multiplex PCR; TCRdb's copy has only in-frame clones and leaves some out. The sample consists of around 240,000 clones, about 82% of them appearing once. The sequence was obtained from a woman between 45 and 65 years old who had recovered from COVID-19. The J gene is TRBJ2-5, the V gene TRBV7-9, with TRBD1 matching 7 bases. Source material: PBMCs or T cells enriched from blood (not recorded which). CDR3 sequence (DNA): TGTGCCAGCAGCCGAACCTCACAGGGGCGCCCGTGGGAGACCCAGTACTTC. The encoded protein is CASSRTSQGRPWETQYF. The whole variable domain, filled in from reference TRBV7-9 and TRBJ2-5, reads DTGVSQNPRHKITKRGQNVTFRCDPISEHNRLYWYRQTLGQGPEFLTYFQNEAQLEKSRLLSDRFSAERPKGSFSTLEIQRTEQGDSAMYLCASSRTSQGRPWETQYFGPGTRLLVL.